Below are 28 T cell receptor beta chains sequenced from a single sample in a study of shared clonotypes between healthy human individuals. Assay used: immunoSEQ multiplex PCR; TCRdb lists only in-frame clones, some missing. The table records some 510,000 clones, 60% to 85% of them present only once. Sequencing was carried out using PBMCs. These receptors were collected from a woman aged 35 to 49 in good health. Some clones in this sample may be carry-over from other donors' samples.

The chain combines TRBV11-2 with TRBJ2-1, with TRBD2 matching 9 bases. After removal of 1 base from V and 0 bases from J, the junction contained 4 bases not matched to a gene. CDR1 is SGHAT and CDR2 is FQNNGV in the germline V gene. The CDR3 is 17 residues long. DNA of the CDR3: TGTGCCAGCAGCTTAGGAGGTAGCGGGAGCTCCTACAATGAGCAGTTCTTC. Amino acid sequence: CASSLGGSGSSYNEQFF.

The chain is built from TRBV5-1 and TRBJ1-1; TRBD1 might be the D (5 bases). This CDR3 is 14 amino acids long. Germline CDR1 is SGHRS and CDR2 is YFSETQ. V gave up 4 bases and J gave up 1 base, with 11 bases separating them. The CDR3 DNA reads TGCGCCAGCAGCCGGGGCATCGAGAACACTGAAGCTTTCTTT. This translates into CASSRGIENTEAFF.

This clone was counted many times. The chain is built from TRBV29-1 and TRBJ1-5, with unresolved D. The CDR3 runs to 15 residues. The ends were cut back, 7 bases at V and 4 bases at J, with 20 bases in the middle. Germline values: CDR1 SQVTM, CDR2 ANQGSEA. This CDR3 reads CSASDGFLGNQPQHF. The CDR3 region has the DNA TGCAGCGCGTCCGACGGGTTTTTAGGGAATCAGCCCCAGCATTTT.

The V call is TRBV10-1, the J call TRBJ2-1; 9 nucleotides align to TRBD1. Germline V lookup: CDR1 WNHNN, CDR2 SYGVQD (reference sequence). The CDR3 consists of 16 residues. Trimming at V came to 6 bases and at J to 8 bases, leaving 14 bases not matched to a gene. CDR3 DNA sequence: TGCGCCAGCAGCGCTAACAGGGGGCGCGGAATGGATGAGCAGTTCTTC. It yields the protein CASSANRGRGMDEQFF.

This sequence joins TRBV5-6 and TRBJ2-2; 10 nucleotides match TRBD1. Germline lookup yields CDR1 SGHDT and CDR2 YYEEEE. The CDR3 is 15 residues long. J lost 2 bases, V lost 4 bases, and 2 bases had no gene match. CDR3 sequence reads: CASSRDRGNTGELFF. CDR3 DNA: TGTGCCAGCAGCCGGGACAGGGGAAACACCGGGGAGCTGTTTTTT.

The rearrangement links TRBV28 to TRBJ2-5, with a tentative D call TRBD1 (5 bases). V was cut by 2 bases and J by 3 bases, with 7 bases left in between. The CDR3 is 13 residues long. Germline CDR1 MDHEN, CDR2 SYDVKM. In DNA, the CDR3 is TGTGCCAGCAGTTTAGTACAGGAAGAGACCCAGTACTTC. Amino acids: CASSLVQEETQYF.

This chain connects TRBV28 to TRBJ2-5; maybe TRBD1 (6 bases). The J call is uncertain, as TRBJ2-7 better fits the DNA end. Germline V CDR1 and CDR2: MDHEN, SYDVKM. The CDR3 totals 14 residues. CDR3 nucleotides: TGTGCCAGCCATTCCCGCAGGGGCACCTACGAGCAGTACTTC. This sequence encodes CASHSRRGTYEQYF.

This clone appeared a few times. The chain employs TRBV6-5 and TRBJ1-2, with D perhaps TRBD1 (5 bases). Trimming took 0 bases from V and 8 from J, leaving 10 bases between them. The CDR3 is 13 residues long. Germline V lookup: CDR1 MNHEY, CDR2 SVGAGI. For the CDR3, the DNA is TGTGCCAGCAGTTACTCGTCGGGGCAGGGCTACACCTTC. Translation gives CASSYSSGQGYTF.

This rearrangement joins TRBV27 to TRBJ2-7, with D unresolved. The CDR3 is 11 amino acids. Germline V gene sequence: CDR1 MNHEY, CDR2 SMNVEV (reference sequence). The V end lost 6 bases, the J end lost 3 bases, and 6 bases lay between the germline ends. The CDR3 spells CASSWNYEQYF. CDR3 in DNA: TGTGCCAGCAGCTGGAACTACGAGCAGTACTTC.

This chain joins TRBV15 and TRBJ2-5; 9 bases agree with TRBD2. Trimming took 5 bases from V and 4 from J; bases not matched to a gene: 5. The CDR3 is made up of 14 amino acids. Germline assignment: CDR1 LNHNV and CDR2 YYDKDF (reference sequence). In nucleotides, the CDR3 is TGTGCCACCAGCTTTAGCGGGAGCGGAGAGACCCAGTACTTC. It is translated as CATSFSGSGETQYF.

The J gene is TRBJ2-5, the V gene TRBV5-8; D is possibly TRBD1 (5 bases). With 4 bases removed from V and 12 bases from J, the gap between germline ends came to 16 bases. CDR1 SGHTS and CDR2 YDEGEE come from the germline V gene. The CDR3 is made up of 12 amino acids. The CDR3 DNA reads TGTGCCAGCAGCCCTGACAGCCTAGAGGAGTACTTC. Its protein is CASSPDSLEEYF.

This chain joins TRBV28 and TRBJ2-7, with 10 bases lining up with TRBD2. The CDR3 is 13 amino acids. The V gene end was trimmed by 10 bases and the J gene end by 7 bases; junction bases not matched to a gene: 10. Germline CDR1 is MDHEN and CDR2 is SYDVKM. The CDR3 reads CAIKREGVWEQYF. DNA for the CDR3: TGTGCCATAAAGCGGGAGGGCGTATGGGAGCAGTACTTC.

The chain employs TRBV29-1 and TRBJ1-1; 9 bases map to TRBD1. The CDR3 loop spans 15 amino acids. Germline V gene sequence: CDR1 SQVTM, CDR2 ANQGSEA. The trim removed 4 bases at V and 3 bases at J, leaving 9 bases unmatched. This CDR3 reads CSVATPGQGDTEAFF. The CDR3 region has the DNA TGCAGCGTTGCAACCCCGGGACAGGGAGACACTGAAGCTTTCTTT.

This clone was observed once. The chain recombines TRBV2 with TRBJ1-4, with D unclear. The germline CDR1 and CDR2 sequences are SNHLY and FYNNEI. Trimming removed 2 bases at V and 4 bases at J, with 8 bases between. The CDR3 totals 14 residues. The CDR3 DNA reads TGTGCCAGCAGTGAACGCCGGAGTAATGAAAAACTGTTTTTT. Residues: CASSERRSNEKLFF.

This clone was detected a few times. The chain employs TRBV13 and TRBJ1-1; 7 positions agree with TRBD1. J lost 1 base, V lost 6 bases, and 8 bases had no gene match. The length of the CDR3 is 15 residues. Germline-derived CDR1 and CDR2 are PRHDT and FYEKMQ (reference sequence). The CDR3: CASRALRQGNTEAFF. CDR3 DNA: TGTGCCAGCAGGGCCTTGAGACAGGGGAACACTGAAGCTTTCTTT.

CDR3 loop: CASSTLAGESGEQYF. CDR3 nucleotides: TGTGCCAGCAGCACCCTAGCGGGAGAAAGCGGCGAGCAGTACTTC. This rearrangement joins TRBV7-9 to TRBJ2-7; 10 bases agree with TRBD2. Germline trimming cut 5 bases from V and 6 bases from J; bases unmatched to any gene: 10. Germline V gene sequence: CDR1 SEHNR, CDR2 FQNEAQ (reference sequence). The CDR3 has 15 amino acids. Together with reference TRBV7-9 and TRBJ2-7, the CDR3 gives the full variable domain: DTGVSQNPRHKITKRGQNVTFRCDPISEHNRLYWYRQTLGQGPEFLTYFQNEAQLEKSRLLSDRFSAERPKGSFSTLEIQRTEQGDSAMYLCASSTLAGESGEQYFGPGTRLTVT.

The chain has TRBV6-1 and TRBJ1-1; 9 positions agree with TRBD1. The CDR3 consists of 13 residues. V dropped 7 bases and J dropped 5; count of bases not matched to a gene: 5. The V gene's germline CDR1 is MNHNS and CDR2 SASEGT. The CDR3 here is CASTGQGSTEAFF. DNA for the CDR3: TGTGCCAGCACGGGACAGGGTTCGACTGAAGCTTTCTTT.

The chain has TRBV7-9 and TRBJ2-3; a weak D match, TRBD1 (6 bases). Germline CDR1 reads SEHNR; CDR2 reads FQNEAQ (reference sequence). V lost 3 bases and J lost 2, with 9 bases in between. CDR3 length equals 14 residues. The chain's CDR3 is CASSLGAITDTQYF. The CDR3 nucleotides read TGTGCCAGCAGCTTGGGGGCTATCACAGATACGCAGTATTTT.

This clone was found a few times. The chain uses TRBV5-1 and TRBJ1-1; 11 positions agree with TRBD1. There are 17 residues in the CDR3. V was pared by 4 bases and J by 0 bases, with 8 bases of the junction left unmatched. The germline V gene encodes CDR1 SGHRS and CDR2 YFSETQ. CDR3 loop: CASSATGTGGMNTEAFF. The CDR3 nucleotides are TGCGCCAGCAGCGCGACCGGGACAGGGGGAATGAACACTGAAGCTTTCTTT. The variable domain in full, completed from reference TRBV5-1 and TRBJ1-1, reads KAGVTQTPRYLIKTRGQQVTLSCSPISGHRSVSWYQQTPGQGLQFLFEYFSETQRNKGNFPGRFSGRQFSNSRSEMNVSTLELGDSALYLCASSATGTGGMNTEAFFGQGTRLTVV.

The chain recombines TRBV10-2 with TRBJ1-4, with a tentative D call TRBD1 (6 bases). Germline CDR1 and CDR2: WSHSY and SAAADI. V was shortened by 2 bases and J by 7 bases, with 14 bases between the two germline ends. This CDR3 is built from 15 residues. DNA for the CDR3: TGCGCCAGCAGTGAGGATGAGACAGGAGGTGAAAAACTGTTTTTT. It is translated as CASSEDETGGEKLFF.

CDR3 nucleotides: TGTGCCAGCAGTGACCCGGGCGCCCAATACTACGAGCAGTACTTC. Translated: CASSDPGAQYYEQYF. V is TRBV2 and J is TRBJ2-7; D not certain. V was trimmed by 3 bases and J by 3 bases, leaving 15 bases between them. Germline V gives CDR1 SNHLY, CDR2 FYNNEI. The CDR3 loop spans 15 amino acids.

The chain recombines TRBV29-1 with TRBJ2-7; 8 nucleotides match TRBD1. J lost 2 bases, V lost 7 bases, and 7 bases had no gene match. CDR1 and CDR2 from the germline V gene are SQVTM and ANQGSEA. The CDR3 length is 13 residues. Here the CDR3 DNA reads TGCAGCGCTAGGACAGGGAACACCTACGAGCAGTACTTC. Encoded protein: CSARTGNTYEQYF.

The chain carries TRBV28 and TRBJ2-3; TRBD1 agrees at 7 bases. The CDR3 is made up of 15 amino acids. Unmatched junction bases numbered 9, after V lost 5 bases and J lost 4 bases. CDR1 and CDR2 from the germline V gene are MDHEN and SYDVKM. The CDR3 nucleotides read TGTGCCAGCAGTAGCCGACAGGGTTCCTCAGATACGCAGTATTTT. Translating gives CASSSRQGSSDTQYF.

The chain uses TRBV28 and TRBJ1-2; 11 nucleotides agree with TRBD1. From germline, CDR1 is MDHEN and CDR2 SYDVKM. After removal of 6 bases from V and 8 bases from J, the junction contained 11 bases not matched to a gene. The CDR3 extends over 15 amino acids. CDR3 residues: CASSPITGTGGGYTF. DNA of the CDR3: TGTGCCAGCAGCCCTATTACGGGGACAGGGGGAGGCTACACCTTC.

This clone showed up just once. This rearrangement joins TRBV2 to TRBJ2-1; no firm D call. The CDR3 loop spans 13 amino acids. The germline CDR1 and CDR2 sequences are SNHLY and FYNNEI. Trimming took off 8 bases at V and 6 bases at J, with 14 bases between the two ends. CDR3 in amino acids: CASGRVLGNEQFF. The CDR3 nucleotides are TGTGCCAGCGGTCGGGTATTGGGCAATGAGCAGTTCTTC. The whole variable domain, remainder taken from reference TRBV2 and TRBJ2-1, is EPEVTQTPSHQVTQMGQEVILRCVPISNHLYFYWYRQILGQKVEFLVSFYNNEISEKSEIFDDQFSVERPDGSNFTLKIRSTKLEDSAMYFCASGRVLGNEQFFGPGTRLTVL.

The rearrangement uses TRBV28 and TRBJ1-5; unclear D gene. V gave up 9 bases and J gave up 7 bases, with 19 bases separating them. In germline, CDR1 is MDHEN, CDR2 SYDVKM. CDR3 length: 14 amino acids. The CDR3 sequence: CASFQAGAHQPQHF. DNA for the CDR3: TGTGCCAGTTTCCAGGCGGGAGCCCACCAGCCCCAGCATTTT.

The chain couples TRBV28 to TRBJ2-5; the D gene is possibly TRBD1 (6 bases). Per the germline V gene, CDR1 is MDHEN and CDR2 is SYDVKM. The V end lost 6 bases, the J end lost 2 bases, and 10 bases lay between the germline ends. The CDR3 sequence is 13 residues long. The CDR3 protein is CASRLGAQETQYF. The CDR3 region has the DNA TGTGCCAGCAGGTTGGGGGCACAAGAGACCCAGTACTTC.

Comment on this clone: A junction boundary mismatches the germline segment, possibly from a read error. The J gene is TRBJ2-1, the V gene TRBV5-1; 7 bases are shared with TRBD2. In germline, CDR1 is SGHRS, CDR2 YFSETQ. The CDR3 is made up of 15 amino acids. The CDR3 sequence: CAGSLGASGYNEQFF. CDR3 bases: TGCGCCGGCAGCTTGGGTGCTAGCGGATACAATGAGCAGTTCTTC.